The 25 T cell receptor beta chains below all came from one sample that was sequenced in a study of shared clonotypes between healthy human individuals. Naive CD8 cells comprised CD45RO-negative, CCR7-positively selected cells, excluding terminally differentiated effector memory CD45RA+ cells. Some clones are missing from TCRdb's copy, which holds only in-frame ones; the method was immunoSEQ multiplex PCR. The data show fewer than 700,000 clones, with approximately 95% seen just once and around 0.12% held by the top ten. The sequencing input was naive CD8+ T cells sorted from blood. All receptors come from a woman aged 25 to 39 in good health.

The CDR3 bases are TGTGCCAGCAGTTTATCCCGCTACCGGGAGGAGGTTGGGAATGAGCAGTTCTTC. Encoded protein: CASSLSRYREEVGNEQFF. This chain uses TRBV28 with TRBJ2-1, with 7 bases identical to TRBD2. The CDR3 consists of 18 residues. The V segment lost 1 base and the J segment 7 bases; nucleotides outside the gene matches: 16. Germline loops: CDR1 MDHEN, CDR2 SYDVKM.

This clone was picked up a small number of times. The chain combines TRBV29-1 with TRBJ1-1, with no clear D. V lost 4 bases and J 3 bases, leaving 6 bases between the germline ends. CDR1 is SQVTM, CDR2 ANQGSEA, per germline. The CDR3 has 11 residues. The DNA for the CDR3 is TGCAGCGTTGGGCAGGACACTGAAGCTTTCTTT. This gives the protein CSVGQDTEAFF.

This chain links TRBV7-9 with TRBJ2-5; D might be TRBD1 or TRBD2, each matching 6 bases. The germline CDR1 and CDR2 sequences are SEHNR and FQNEAQ (reference sequence). Trimming removed 6 bases from V and 4 bases from J, with 21 bases in between. The CDR3 runs 16 residues. This CDR3 reads CASSSLSGGGRETQYF. In DNA form, the CDR3 reads TGTGCCAGCAGTTCGCTGTCCGGGGGCGGGCGAGAGACCCAGTACTTC. The whole variable domain, remainder taken from reference TRBV7-9 and TRBJ2-5, is DTGVSQNPRHKITKRGQNVTFRCDPISEHNRLYWYRQTLGQGPEFLTYFQNEAQLEKSRLLSDRFSAERPKGSFSTLEIQRTEQGDSAMYLCASSSLSGGGRETQYFGPGTRLLVL.

The chain recombines TRBV4-1 with TRBJ2-5, with 8 bases aligning to TRBD2. The closer fit of TRBJ2-7 to the DNA end suggests the J call may be wrong. There are 15 residues in the CDR3. Germline assignment: CDR1 MGHRA and CDR2 YSYEKL. The CDR3 reads CASSQASGSWYEQYF. The DNA for the CDR3 is TGCGCCAGCAGCCAAGCCAGCGGGAGTTGGTACGAGCAGTACTTC.

This clone was observed a single time. The rearrangement uses TRBV10-2 and TRBJ1-2, with 8 bases lining up with TRBD1. Germline V gives CDR1 WSHSY, CDR2 SAAADI. With 5 bases clipped from V and 7 bases from J, the junction kept 12 bases outside the gene matches. This CDR3 spans 15 amino acids. CDR3 amino acids: CASSPGQVDLGGYTF. CDR3 sequence (DNA): TGCGCCAGCAGTCCGGGACAGGTCGACCTGGGTGGCTACACCTTC.

The gene calls are TRBV27 and TRBJ2-4, with D unresolved. Germline assignment: CDR1 MNHEY and CDR2 SMNVEV (reference sequence). CDR3 length: 14 amino acids. V dropped 0 bases and J dropped 8 bases, with 11 bases sitting between them. This CDR3 reads CASSLSTGGDIQYF. For the CDR3, the DNA is TGTGCCAGCAGTTTATCGACGGGTGGGGACATTCAGTACTTC.

This chain links TRBV28 with TRBJ1-4; D is undetermined. The CDR3 extends over 17 amino acids. Germline CDR1 MDHEN, CDR2 SYDVKM. The ends were cut back, 2 bases at V and 2 bases at J, with 15 bases in the middle. The CDR3 coding sequence is TGTGCCAGCAGTTTACCAACACCTTCTGAGACTAATGAAAAACTGTTTTTT. This sequence encodes CASSLPTPSETNEKLFF.

The V and J genes are TRBV9 and TRBJ1-4, with a tentative D call TRBD1 (5 bases). This CDR3 spans 16 amino acids. V lost 5 bases to trimming and J lost 0 bases, with 14 bases between them. Germline V gene sequence: CDR1 SGDLS, CDR2 YYNGEE. CDR3: CASSKSDRSTNEKLFF. For the CDR3, the DNA is TGTGCCAGCAGTAAATCCGACAGATCAACTAATGAAAAACTGTTTTTT.

A note on this clone: The junction and the germline gene differ at one end; a read error may be behind it. The chain employs TRBV27 and TRBJ2-7, with 7 positions matching TRBD1. CDR3 length: 15 residues. Germline values: CDR1 MNHEY, CDR2 SMNVEV (reference sequence). The CDR3 sequence: CASSLPRPRGYAQYF. Written as DNA, the CDR3 is TGTGCCAGCAGTTTACCCCGGCCCAGGGGGTACGCGCAGTACTTC.

In nucleotides, the CDR3 is TGTGCCAGCAGTTTATCTCTTGGGAGATCACCCCTCCACTTT. This sequence encodes CASSLSLGRSPLHF. V is TRBV27 and J is TRBJ1-6; D remains unclear. The V and J ends lost 0 bases and 10 bases respectively, with 10 bases between them. Germline V gene sequence: CDR1 MNHEY, CDR2 SMNVEV (reference sequence). CDR3 length equals 14 residues.

This chain links TRBV5-6 with TRBJ2-7, with no clear D. Looked up from germline, CDR1 is SGHDT and CDR2 is YYEEEE. The CDR3 length is 15 residues. Trimming stripped 2 bases from V and 3 bases from J, with 15 bases between. The CDR3 here is CASSFPSEADYEQYF. As DNA, the CDR3 is TGTGCCAGCAGCTTCCCCTCGGAAGCCGACTACGAGCAGTACTTC.

The rearrangement links TRBV23-1 to TRBJ1-5; 7 nucleotides agree with TRBD1. TRBV23-1 is known as an ORF, though its function is uncertain. This CDR3 contains 18 residues. J gave up 0 bases and V 3 bases, and 11 bases lay outside the gene matches. CDR3 in DNA: TGCGCCAGCAGTCAGATTCTCCGGGACAGTTATAGCAATCAGCCCCAGCATTTT. The encoded protein is CASSQILRDSYSNQPQHF.

The rearrangement uses TRBV5-1 and TRBJ2-1; D perhaps matches TRBD2 (6 bases). CDR3 length: 13 residues. Germline V gene sequence: CDR1 SGHRS, CDR2 YFSETQ. V was clipped by 3 bases and J by 15 bases, with 19 bases between them. The CDR3 DNA sequence: TGCGCCAGCAGCTCTGACCGCATGGAGGGTGGGTTCTTC. This gives the protein CASSSDRMEGGFF.

This chain uses TRBV6-5 with TRBJ1-2; TRBD1 is a possible D gene (5 bases). The germline gives CDR1 MNHEY, CDR2 SVGAGI. The CDR3 is made up of 14 amino acids. The germline V and J ends were trimmed by 3 bases and 4 bases, with 12 bases remaining between them. The CDR3 sequence is CASSYIQGSYGYTF. The CDR3 DNA reads as TGTGCCAGCAGTTATATTCAGGGAAGCTATGGCTACACCTTC.

The V and J genes are TRBV28 and TRBJ1-5, with D perhaps TRBD1 (6 bases). Trimming left V 3 bases short and J 6 bases short, with 12 bases between. CDR1 is MDHEN and CDR2 is SYDVKM in the germline V gene. CDR3 length: 14 amino acids. CDR3 DNA sequence: TGTGCCAGCAGTTTTAGGGGGGACGGTCAGCCCCAGCATTTT. It specifies CASSFRGDGQPQHF.

This chain connects TRBV4-2 to TRBJ1-2, with D uncertain. Germline V lookup: CDR1 LGHNA, CDR2 YNFKEQ. This CDR3 has 9 residues. The V gene lost 5 bases and the J gene lost 10 bases, with 5 bases spanning the gap. The CDR3 sequence is CASSFPYTF. The CDR3 DNA follows: TGTGCCAGCAGCTTCCCCTACACCTTC.

CDR3 bases: TGTGCCTGTGAGACAGGTCCCACTGAAGCTTTCTTT. Encoded protein: CACETGPTEAFF. V and J are TRBV28 and TRBJ1-1; perhaps TRBD1 as D (6 bases). This CDR3 has 12 amino acids. Germline V gene sequence: CDR1 MDHEN, CDR2 SYDVKM. Deletions cut 11 bases from V and 4 bases from J, with 14 bases between. The full variable domain, in which reference TRBV28 and TRBJ1-1 provide the parts outside the CDR3, is DVKVTQSSRYLVKRTGEKVFLECVQDMDHENMFWYRQDPGLGLRLIYFSYDVKMKEKGDIPEGYSVSREKKERFSLILESASTNQTSMYLCACETGPTEAFFGQGTRLTVV.

This chain connects TRBV4-1 to TRBJ1-1, with D perhaps matching TRBD1 (5 bases). The V gene lost 0 bases and the J gene lost 6 bases, with 11 bases spanning the gap. The CDR3 extends over 14 amino acids. The germline V gene encodes CDR1 MGHRA and CDR2 YSYEKL. CDR3 sequence: CASSQDGGDPEAFF. In DNA, the CDR3 is TGCGCCAGCAGCCAAGATGGAGGGGACCCTGAAGCTTTCTTT.

This chain connects TRBV9 to TRBJ1-6; unclear D gene. CDR1 and CDR2 (germline): SGDLS, YYNGEE. V lost 4 bases and J 7 bases, leaving 6 bases between the germline ends. The CDR3 contains 12 residues. In nucleotides, the CDR3 is TGTGCCAGCAGCCTCGGGAATTCACCCCTCCACTTT. It is translated as CASSLGNSPLHF.

The genes are TRBV7-9 and TRBJ2-5; 13 bases agree with TRBD2. The CDR3 is made up of 18 amino acids. Germline lookup yields CDR1 SEHNR and CDR2 FQNEAQ (reference sequence). Trimming removed 5 bases from V and 2 bases from J; junction bases left unmatched: 11. CDR3 in amino acids: CASSPPPGLAGNQETQYF. CDR3 DNA: TGTGCCAGCAGCCCCCCCCCGGGACTAGCGGGAAATCAAGAGACCCAGTACTTC.

The chain employs TRBV18 and TRBJ2-5, with TRBD2 matching 9 bases. V was pared by 2 bases and J by 0 bases, with 4 bases of the junction left unmatched. The CDR3 contains 16 residues. From germline, CDR1 is KGHSH and CDR2 LQKENI. CDR3 region: CASSPMRGRDQETQYF. The CDR3 DNA follows: TGTGCCAGCTCACCAATGCGCGGGAGGGACCAAGAGACCCAGTACTTC.

This sequence joins TRBV7-8 and TRBJ2-3; 8 nucleotides align to TRBD2. In germline, CDR1 is SGHVS, CDR2 FQNEAQ. V was pared by 5 bases and J by 0 bases, with 7 bases of the junction left unmatched. This CDR3 spans 16 amino acids. This CDR3 reads CASSVLGLESTDTQYF. The DNA for the CDR3 is TGTGCCAGCAGCGTATTGGGACTAGAAAGCACAGATACGCAGTATTTT.

With respect to this clone: The same CDR3 can be traced to other DNA sequences in this sample. The chain uses TRBV27 and TRBJ2-2, with D perhaps matching TRBD1 or TRBD2 (5 bases each). This CDR3 comprises 12 residues. With 5 bases removed from V and 8 bases from J, the gap between germline ends came to 9 bases. Germline values: CDR1 MNHEY, CDR2 SMNVEV (reference sequence). In DNA form, the CDR3 reads TGTGCCAGCAGTCCGGGGACGGGGGAGCTGTTTTTT. Its translation: CASSPGTGELFF.

J is TRBJ1-1 and V is TRBV11-2, with unresolved D. The germline V gene has CDR1 SGHAT and CDR2 FQNNGV. V was shortened by 3 bases and J by 2 bases, with 7 bases between the two germline ends. This CDR3 has 13 amino acids. CDR3 coding DNA: TGTGCCAGCAGCTTTCCAGACAACACTGAAGCTTTCTTT. This encodes CASSFPDNTEAFF.

The chain combines TRBV28 with TRBJ2-1; TRBD2 might be the D (5 bases). V gave up 6 bases and J gave up 5 bases, with 20 bases separating them. The germline CDR1 and CDR2 sequences are MDHEN and SYDVKM. This CDR3 is built from 16 residues. The CDR3 spells CASRLGVGSPNNEQFF. The CDR3 DNA sequence: TGTGCCAGCAGACTCGGGGTAGGGTCGCCCAACAATGAGCAGTTCTTC.